This entry is about one T cell receptor (beta chain). Data came from immunoSEQ multiplex PCR; TCRdb stores just in-frame clones and leaves some out. The profile shows some 140,000 clones, roughly 79% of them singletons. The CDR3 runs 17 residues. The germline V gene has CDR1 KGHSH and CDR2 LQKENI. V gave up 1 base and J gave up 4 bases, with 17 bases separating them. The sample comes from a study of blood T cell repertoires in COVID-19. The chain is built from TRBV18 and TRBJ1-3; D is unclear. Sequencing was done on a sample of peripheral blood. The sequence came from a human donor in a cohort sampled during active COVID-19. CDR3 residues: CASSPLPGSPAGNTIYF. CDR3 in DNA: TGTGCCAGCTCACCACTCCCCGGGTCTCCGGCGGGAAACACCATATATTTT.